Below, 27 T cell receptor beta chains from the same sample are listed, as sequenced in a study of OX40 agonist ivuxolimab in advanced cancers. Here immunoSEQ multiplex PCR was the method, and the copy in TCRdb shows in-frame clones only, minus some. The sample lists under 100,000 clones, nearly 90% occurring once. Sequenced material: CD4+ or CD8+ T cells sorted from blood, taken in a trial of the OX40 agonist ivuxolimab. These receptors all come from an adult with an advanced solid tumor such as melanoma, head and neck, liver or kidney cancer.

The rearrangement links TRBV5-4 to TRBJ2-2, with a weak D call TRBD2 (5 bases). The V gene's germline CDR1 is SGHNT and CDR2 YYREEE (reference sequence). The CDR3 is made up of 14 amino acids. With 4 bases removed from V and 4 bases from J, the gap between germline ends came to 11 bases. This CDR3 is CASSPVRGTGELFF. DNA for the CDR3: TGTGCCAGCAGCCCGGTCCGGGGCACCGGGGAGCTGTTTTTT.

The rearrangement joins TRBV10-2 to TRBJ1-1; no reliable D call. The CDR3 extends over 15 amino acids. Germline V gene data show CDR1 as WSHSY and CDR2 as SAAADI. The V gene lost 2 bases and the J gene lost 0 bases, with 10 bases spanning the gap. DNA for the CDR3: TGCGCCAGCAGTGAGATCCCGACAATGAACACTGAAGCTTTCTTT. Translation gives CASSEIPTMNTEAFF.

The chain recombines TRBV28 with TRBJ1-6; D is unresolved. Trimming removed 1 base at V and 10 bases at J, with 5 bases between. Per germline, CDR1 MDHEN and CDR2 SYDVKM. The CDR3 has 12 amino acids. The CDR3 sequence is CASSLLDSPLHF. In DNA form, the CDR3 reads TGTGCCAGCAGTTTATTGGACTCACCCCTCCACTTT.

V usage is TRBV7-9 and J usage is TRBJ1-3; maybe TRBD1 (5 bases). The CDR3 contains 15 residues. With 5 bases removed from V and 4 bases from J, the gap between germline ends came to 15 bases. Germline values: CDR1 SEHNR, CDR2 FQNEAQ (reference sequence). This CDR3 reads CASSTRRTTGNTIYF. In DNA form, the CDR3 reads TGTGCCAGCAGCACTAGGCGGACAACCGGAAACACCATATATTTT.

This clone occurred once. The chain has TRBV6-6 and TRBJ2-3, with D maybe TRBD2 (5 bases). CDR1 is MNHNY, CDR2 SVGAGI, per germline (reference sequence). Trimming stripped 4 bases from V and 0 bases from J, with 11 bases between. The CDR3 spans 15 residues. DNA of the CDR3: TGTGCCAGCAGTTCTCGGACTCCTAGCACAGATACGCAGTATTTT. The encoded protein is CASSSRTPSTDTQYF.

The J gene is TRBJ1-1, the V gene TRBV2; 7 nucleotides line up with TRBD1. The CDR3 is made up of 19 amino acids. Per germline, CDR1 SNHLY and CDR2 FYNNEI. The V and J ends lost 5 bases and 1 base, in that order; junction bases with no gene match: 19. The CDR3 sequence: CASSSQIPGGPTENTEAFF. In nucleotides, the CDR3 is TGTGCCAGCAGTTCACAGATACCAGGGGGTCCTACCGAGAACACTGAAGCTTTCTTT.

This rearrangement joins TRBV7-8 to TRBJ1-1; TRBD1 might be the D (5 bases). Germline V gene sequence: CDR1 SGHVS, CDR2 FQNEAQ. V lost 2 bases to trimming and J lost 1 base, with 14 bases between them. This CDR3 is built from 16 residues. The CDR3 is CASSLHLGGWNTEAFF. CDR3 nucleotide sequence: TGTGCCAGCAGCTTACACTTGGGGGGTTGGAACACTGAAGCTTTCTTT.

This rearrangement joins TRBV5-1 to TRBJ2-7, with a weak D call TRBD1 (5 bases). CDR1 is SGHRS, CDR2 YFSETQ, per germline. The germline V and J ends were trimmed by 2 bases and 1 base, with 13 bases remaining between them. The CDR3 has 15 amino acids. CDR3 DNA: TGCGCCAGCAGCTTAAACCCGACAGATTCCTACGAGCAGTACTTC. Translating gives CASSLNPTDSYEQYF.

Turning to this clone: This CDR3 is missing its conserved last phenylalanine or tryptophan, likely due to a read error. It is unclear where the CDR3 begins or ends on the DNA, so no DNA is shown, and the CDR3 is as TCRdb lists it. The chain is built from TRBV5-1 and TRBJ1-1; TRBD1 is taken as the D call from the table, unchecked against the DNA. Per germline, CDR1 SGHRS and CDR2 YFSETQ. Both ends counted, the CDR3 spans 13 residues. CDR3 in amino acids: CASSPSGQGAWSV.

The CDR3 is CASSLSSVGEQFF. The CDR3 DNA follows: TGTGCCAGCAGCTTAAGTAGTGTAGGGGAGCAGTTCTTC. The chain is built from TRBV7-9 and TRBJ2-1; D call uncertain. The CDR3 contains 13 residues. Germline CDR1 and CDR2: SEHNR and FQNEAQ (reference sequence). V dropped 2 bases and J dropped 10 bases, with 12 bases sitting between them.

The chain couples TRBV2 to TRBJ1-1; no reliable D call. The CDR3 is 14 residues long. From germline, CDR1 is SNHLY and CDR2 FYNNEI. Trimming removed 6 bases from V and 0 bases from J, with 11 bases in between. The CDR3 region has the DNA TGTGCCAGCAGAAAGGAGACGGTGAACACTGAAGCTTTCTTT. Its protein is CASRKETVNTEAFF.

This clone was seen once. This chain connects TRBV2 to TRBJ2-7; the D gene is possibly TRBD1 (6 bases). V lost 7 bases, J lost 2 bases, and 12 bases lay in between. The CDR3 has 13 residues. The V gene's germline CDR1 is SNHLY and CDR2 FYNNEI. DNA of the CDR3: TGTGCCAGCATGGGGACACGGACCTACGAGCAGTACTTC. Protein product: CASMGTRTYEQYF. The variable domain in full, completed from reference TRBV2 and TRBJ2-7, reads EPEVTQTPSHQVTQMGQEVILRCVPISNHLYFYWYRQILGQKVEFLVSFYNNEISEKSEIFDDQFSVERPDGSNFTLKIRSTKLEDSAMYFCASMGTRTYEQYFGPGTRLTVT.

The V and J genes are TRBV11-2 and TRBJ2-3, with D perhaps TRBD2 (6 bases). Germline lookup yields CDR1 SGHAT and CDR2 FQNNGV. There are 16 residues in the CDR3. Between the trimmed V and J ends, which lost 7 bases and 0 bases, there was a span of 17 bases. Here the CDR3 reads CASTRLGGTSTDTQYF. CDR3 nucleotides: TGTGCCAGCACCCGCCTCGGGGGAACTAGCACAGATACGCAGTATTTT. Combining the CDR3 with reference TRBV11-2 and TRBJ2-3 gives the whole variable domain EAGVAQSPRYKIIEKRQSVAFWCNPISGHATLYWYQQILGQGPKLLIQFQNNGVVDDSQLPKDRFSAERLKGVDSTLKIQPAKLEDSAVYLCASTRLGGTSTDTQYFGPGTRLTVL.

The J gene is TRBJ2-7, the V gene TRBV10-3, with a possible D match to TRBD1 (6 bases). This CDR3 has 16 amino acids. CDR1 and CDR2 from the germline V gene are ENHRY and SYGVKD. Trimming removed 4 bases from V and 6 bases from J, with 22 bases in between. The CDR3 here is CAISVGADRLVSEQYF. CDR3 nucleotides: TGTGCCATCAGTGTGGGGGCAGATCGCCTTGTGTCCGAGCAGTACTTC.

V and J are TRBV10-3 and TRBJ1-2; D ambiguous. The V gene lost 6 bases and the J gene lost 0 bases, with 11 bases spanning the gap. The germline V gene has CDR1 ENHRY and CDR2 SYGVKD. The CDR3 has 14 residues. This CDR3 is CAISPESANYGYTF. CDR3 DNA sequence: TGTGCCATCAGCCCTGAGTCAGCTAACTATGGCTACACCTTC.

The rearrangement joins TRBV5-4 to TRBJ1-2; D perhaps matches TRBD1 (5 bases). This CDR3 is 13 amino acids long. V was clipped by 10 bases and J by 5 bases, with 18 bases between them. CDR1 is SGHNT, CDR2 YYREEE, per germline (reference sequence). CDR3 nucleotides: TGTGCCGTAACCTCAGGTCAGGGATATGGCTACACCTTC. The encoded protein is CAVTSGQGYGYTF. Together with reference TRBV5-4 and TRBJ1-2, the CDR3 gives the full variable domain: ETGVTQSPTHLIKTRGQQVTLRCSSQSGHNTVSWYQQALGQGPQFIFQYYREEENGRGNFPPRFSGLQFPNYSSELNVNALELDDSALYLCAVTSGQGYGYTFGSGTRLTVV.

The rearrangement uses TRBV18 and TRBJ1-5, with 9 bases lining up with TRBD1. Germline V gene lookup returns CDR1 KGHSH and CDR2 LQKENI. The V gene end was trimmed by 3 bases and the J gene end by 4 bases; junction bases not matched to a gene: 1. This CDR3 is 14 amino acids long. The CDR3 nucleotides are TGTGCCAGCTCACCGGGACAGGGTAATCAGCCCCAGCATTTT. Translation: CASSPGQGNQPQHF.

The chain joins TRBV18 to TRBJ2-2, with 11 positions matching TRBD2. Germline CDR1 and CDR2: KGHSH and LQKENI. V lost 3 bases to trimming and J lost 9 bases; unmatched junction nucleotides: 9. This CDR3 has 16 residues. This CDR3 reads CASSPETSGRARELFF. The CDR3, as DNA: TGTGCCAGCTCACCGGAAACTAGCGGGAGAGCGAGGGAGCTGTTTTTT.

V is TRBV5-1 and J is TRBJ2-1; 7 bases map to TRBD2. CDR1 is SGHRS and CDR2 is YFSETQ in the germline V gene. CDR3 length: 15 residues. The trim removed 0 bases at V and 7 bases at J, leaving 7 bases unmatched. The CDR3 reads CASSLGGGPVNEQFF. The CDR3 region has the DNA TGCGCCAGCAGCTTGGGGGGAGGGCCCGTGAATGAGCAGTTCTTC.

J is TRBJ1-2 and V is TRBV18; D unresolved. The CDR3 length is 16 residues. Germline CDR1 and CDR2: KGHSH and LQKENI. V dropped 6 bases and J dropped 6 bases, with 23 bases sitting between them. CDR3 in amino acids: CASSQAFGIQSDGYTF. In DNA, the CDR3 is TGTGCCAGCTCCCAAGCCTTCGGAATCCAGTCAGATGGCTACACCTTC.

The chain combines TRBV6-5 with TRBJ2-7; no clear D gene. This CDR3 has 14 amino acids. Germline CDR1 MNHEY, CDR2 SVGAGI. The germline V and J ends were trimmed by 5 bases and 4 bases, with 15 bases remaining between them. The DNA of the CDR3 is TGTGCCAGCAGTCCCGGACCGGTTGGGTACGAGCAGTACTTC. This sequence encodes CASSPGPVGYEQYF.

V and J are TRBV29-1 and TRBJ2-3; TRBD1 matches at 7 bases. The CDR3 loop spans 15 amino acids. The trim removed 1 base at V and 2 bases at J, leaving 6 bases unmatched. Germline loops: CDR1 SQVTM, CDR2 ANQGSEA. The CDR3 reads CSVEAGQLFTDTQYF. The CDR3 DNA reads TGCAGCGTTGAAGCGGGACAGCTCTTCACAGATACGCAGTATTTT.

CDR3 coding DNA: TGTGCCAGCAGTTTCTCTTTAGCGGGAGGGCCCGTAGAGCAGTACTTC. Amino acid sequence: CASSFSLAGGPVEQYF. The chain employs TRBV11-2 and TRBJ2-7; 11 nucleotides match TRBD2. The J segment lost 7 bases and the V segment lost 6 bases, leaving 14 bases of the junction unmatched. There are 16 residues in the CDR3. Germline loops: CDR1 SGHAT, CDR2 FQNNGV. Complete variable domain (other parts from reference TRBV11-2 and TRBJ2-7): EAGVAQSPRYKIIEKRQSVAFWCNPISGHATLYWYQQILGQGPKLLIQFQNNGVVDDSQLPKDRFSAERLKGVDSTLKIQPAKLEDSAVYLCASSFSLAGGPVEQYFGPGTRLTVT.

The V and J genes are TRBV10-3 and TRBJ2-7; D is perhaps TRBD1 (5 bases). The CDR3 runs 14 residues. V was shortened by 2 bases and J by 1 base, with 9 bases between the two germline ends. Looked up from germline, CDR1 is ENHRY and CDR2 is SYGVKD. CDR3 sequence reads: CAISESDRSYEQYF. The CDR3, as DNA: TGTGCCATCAGTGAGAGCGACAGATCCTACGAGCAGTACTTC.

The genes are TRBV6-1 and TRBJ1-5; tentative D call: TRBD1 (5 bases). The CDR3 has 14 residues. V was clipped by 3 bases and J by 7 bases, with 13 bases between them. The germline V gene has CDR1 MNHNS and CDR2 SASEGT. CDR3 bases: TGTGCCAGCAGTGATCCCCAGGGCAGACAGCCCCAGCATTTT. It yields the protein CASSDPQGRQPQHF.

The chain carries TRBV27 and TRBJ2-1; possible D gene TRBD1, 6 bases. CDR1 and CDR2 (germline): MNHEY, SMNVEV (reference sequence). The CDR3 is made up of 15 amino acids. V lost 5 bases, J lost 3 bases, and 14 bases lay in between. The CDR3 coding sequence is TGTGCCAGCAGTCTGAGGGACAACGACTACAATGAGCAGTTCTTC. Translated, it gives CASSLRDNDYNEQFF.

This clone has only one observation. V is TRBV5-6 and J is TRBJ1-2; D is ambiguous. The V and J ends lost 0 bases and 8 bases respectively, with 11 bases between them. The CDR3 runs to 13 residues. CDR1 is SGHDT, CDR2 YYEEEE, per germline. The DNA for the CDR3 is TGTGCCAGCAGCTTGGACCCACGCTACGGCTACACCTTC. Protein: CASSLDPRYGYTF.